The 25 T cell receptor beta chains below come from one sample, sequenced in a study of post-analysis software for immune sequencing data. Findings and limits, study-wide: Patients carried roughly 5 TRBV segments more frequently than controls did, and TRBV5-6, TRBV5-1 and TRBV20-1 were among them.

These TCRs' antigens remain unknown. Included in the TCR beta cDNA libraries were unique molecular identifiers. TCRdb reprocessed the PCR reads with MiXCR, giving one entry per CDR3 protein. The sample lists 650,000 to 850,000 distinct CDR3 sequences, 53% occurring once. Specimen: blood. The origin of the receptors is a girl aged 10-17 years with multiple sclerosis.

CDR3 region: CASSLTPGSGNTEAFF. CDR3 nucleotide sequence: TGTGCCAGCTCACTCACACCAGGGAGCGGGAACACTGAAGCTTTCTTT. The chain joins TRBV18 to TRBJ1-1; tentatively, D is TRBD1 (5 bases). The germline V and J ends were trimmed by 4 bases and 1 base, with 16 bases remaining between them. The CDR3 is 16 amino acids. CDR1 and CDR2 (germline): KGHSH, LQKENI. Based on the CDR3 plus reference TRBV18 and TRBJ1-1, the full variable domain is NAGVMQNPRHLVRRRGQEARLRCSPMKGHSHVYWYRQLPEEGLKFMVYLQKENIIDESGMPKERFSAEFPKEGPSILRIQQVVRGDSAAYFCASSLTPGSGNTEAFFGQGTRLTVV.

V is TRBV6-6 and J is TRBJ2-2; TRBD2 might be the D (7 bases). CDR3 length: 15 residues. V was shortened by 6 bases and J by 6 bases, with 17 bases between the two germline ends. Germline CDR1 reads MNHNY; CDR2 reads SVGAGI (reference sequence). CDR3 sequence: CASRRRGADSGELFF. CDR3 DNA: TGTGCCAGCAGAAGACGGGGGGCTGACTCCGGGGAGCTGTTTTTT.

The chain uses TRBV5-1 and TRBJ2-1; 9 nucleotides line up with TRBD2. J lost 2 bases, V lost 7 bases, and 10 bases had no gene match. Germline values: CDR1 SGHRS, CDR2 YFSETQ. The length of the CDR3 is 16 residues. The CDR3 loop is CASLWTSDQPYNEQFF. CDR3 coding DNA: TGCGCCAGCTTATGGACTAGCGATCAGCCCTACAATGAGCAGTTCTTC.

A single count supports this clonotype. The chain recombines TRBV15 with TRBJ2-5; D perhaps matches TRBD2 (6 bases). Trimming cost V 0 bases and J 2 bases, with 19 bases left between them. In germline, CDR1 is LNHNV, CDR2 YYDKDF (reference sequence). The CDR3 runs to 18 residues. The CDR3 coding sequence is TGTGCCACCAGCAGAGATGGGGCGGGCTGGAGGGATCAAGAGACCCAGTACTTC. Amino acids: CATSRDGAGWRDQETQYF. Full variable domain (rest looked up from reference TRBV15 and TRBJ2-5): DAMVIQNPRYQVTQFGKPVTLSCSQTLNHNVMYWYQQKSSQAPKLLFHYYDKDFNNEADTPDNFQSRRPNTSFCFLDIRSPGLGDTAMYLCATSRDGAGWRDQETQYFGPGTRLLVL.

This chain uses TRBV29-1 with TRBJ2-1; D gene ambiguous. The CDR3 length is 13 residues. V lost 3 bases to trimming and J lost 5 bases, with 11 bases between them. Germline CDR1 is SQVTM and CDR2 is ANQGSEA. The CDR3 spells CSVDGNRDNEQFF. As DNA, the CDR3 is TGCAGCGTTGATGGTAACCGGGACAATGAGCAGTTCTTC.

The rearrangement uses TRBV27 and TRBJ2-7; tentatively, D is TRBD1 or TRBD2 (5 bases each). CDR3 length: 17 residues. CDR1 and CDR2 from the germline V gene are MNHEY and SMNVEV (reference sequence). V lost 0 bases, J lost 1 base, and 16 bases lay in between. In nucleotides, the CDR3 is TGTGCCAGCAGTTTATCGGGACCCCTGAGGTCATCCTACGAGCAGTACTTC. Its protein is CASSLSGPLRSSYEQYF.

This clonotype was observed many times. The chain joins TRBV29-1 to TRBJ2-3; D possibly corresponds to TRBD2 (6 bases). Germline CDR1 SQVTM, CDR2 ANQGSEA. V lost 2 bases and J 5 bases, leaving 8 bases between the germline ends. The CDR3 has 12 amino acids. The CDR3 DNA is TGCAGCGTTGAACTGGGAGGAGATACGCAGTATTTT. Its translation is CSVELGGDTQYF.

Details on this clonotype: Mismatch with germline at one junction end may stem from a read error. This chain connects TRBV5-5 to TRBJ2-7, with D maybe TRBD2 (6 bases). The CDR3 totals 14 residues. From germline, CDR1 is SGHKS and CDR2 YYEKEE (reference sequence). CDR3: CASNLGGLTYEQYF. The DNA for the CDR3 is TGTGCCAGCAACTTGGGGGGTTTAACCTACGAGCAGTACTTC. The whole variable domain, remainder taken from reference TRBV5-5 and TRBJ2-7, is DAGVTQSPTHLIKTRGQQVTLRCSPISGHKSVSWYQQVLGQGPQFIFQYYEKEERGRGNFPDRFSARQFPNYSSELNVNALLLGDSALYLCASNLGGLTYEQYFGPGTRLTVT.

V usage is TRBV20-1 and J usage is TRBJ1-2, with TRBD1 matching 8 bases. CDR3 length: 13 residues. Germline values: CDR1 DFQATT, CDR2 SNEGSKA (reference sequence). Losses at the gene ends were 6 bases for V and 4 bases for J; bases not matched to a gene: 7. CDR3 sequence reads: CSAETGGAYGYTF. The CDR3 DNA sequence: TGCAGTGCCGAAACAGGGGGGGCCTATGGCTACACCTTC.

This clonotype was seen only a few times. CDR3 residues: CSVVGVGIVESTDTQYF. Here the CDR3 DNA reads TGCAGCGTTGTCGGTGTCGGGATAGTAGAAAGCACAGATACGCAGTATTTT. The rearrangement uses TRBV29-1 and TRBJ2-3, with D perhaps TRBD2 (5 bases). CDR1 and CDR2 from the germline V gene are SQVTM and ANQGSEA. Between the trimmed V and J ends, which lost 4 bases and 0 bases, there was a span of 20 bases. CDR3 length: 17 amino acids.

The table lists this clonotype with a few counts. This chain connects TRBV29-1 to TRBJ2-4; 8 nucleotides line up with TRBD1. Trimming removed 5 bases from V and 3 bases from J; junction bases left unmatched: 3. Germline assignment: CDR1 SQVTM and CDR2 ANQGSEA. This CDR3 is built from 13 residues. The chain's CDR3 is CSVRQGNKNIQYF. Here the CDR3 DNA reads TGCAGCGTTCGACAGGGGAACAAAAACATTCAGTACTTC.

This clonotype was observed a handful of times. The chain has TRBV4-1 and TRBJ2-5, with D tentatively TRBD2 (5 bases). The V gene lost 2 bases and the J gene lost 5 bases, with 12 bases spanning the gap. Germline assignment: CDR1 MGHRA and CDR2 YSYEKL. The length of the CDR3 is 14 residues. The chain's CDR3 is CASSQIAGGETQYF. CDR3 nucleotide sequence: TGCGCCAGCAGCCAAATTGCGGGTGGGGAGACCCAGTACTTC.

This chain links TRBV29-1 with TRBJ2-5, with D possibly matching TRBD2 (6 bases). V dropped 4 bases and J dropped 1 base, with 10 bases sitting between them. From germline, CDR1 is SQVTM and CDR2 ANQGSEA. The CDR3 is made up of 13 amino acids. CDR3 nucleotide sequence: TGCAGCGTTGGCGGGAATCGCCAAGAGACCCAGTACTTC. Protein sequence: CSVGGNRQETQYF. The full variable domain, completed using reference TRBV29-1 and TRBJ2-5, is SAVISQKPSRDICQRGTSLTIQCQVDSQVTMMFWYRQQPGQSLTLIATANQGSEATYESGFVIDKFPISRPNLTFSTLTVSNMSPEDSSIYLCSVGGNRQETQYFGPGTRLLVL.

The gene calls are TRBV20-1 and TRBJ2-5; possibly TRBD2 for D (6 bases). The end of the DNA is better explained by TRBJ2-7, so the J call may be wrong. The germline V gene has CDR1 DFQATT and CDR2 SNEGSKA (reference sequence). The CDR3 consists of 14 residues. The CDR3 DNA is TGCAGTGCCGAGAGATTAGGGGAGGCATACGAGCAGTACTTC. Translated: CSAERLGEAYEQYF.

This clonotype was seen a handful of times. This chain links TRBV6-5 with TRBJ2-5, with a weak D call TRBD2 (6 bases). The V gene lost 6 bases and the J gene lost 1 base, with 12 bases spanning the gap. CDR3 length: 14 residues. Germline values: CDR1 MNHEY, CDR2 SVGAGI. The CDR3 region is CASSRGTAQETQYF. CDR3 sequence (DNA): TGTGCCAGCAGCCGGGGGACGGCCCAAGAGACCCAGTACTTC.

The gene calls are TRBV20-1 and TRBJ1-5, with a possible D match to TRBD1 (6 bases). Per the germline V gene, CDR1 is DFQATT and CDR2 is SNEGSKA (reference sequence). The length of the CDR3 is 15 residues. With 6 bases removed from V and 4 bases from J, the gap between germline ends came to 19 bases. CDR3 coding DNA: TGCAGTGCGGCCCTCAGGGGACGGGGGAATCAGCCCCAGCATTTT. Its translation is CSAALRGRGNQPQHF.

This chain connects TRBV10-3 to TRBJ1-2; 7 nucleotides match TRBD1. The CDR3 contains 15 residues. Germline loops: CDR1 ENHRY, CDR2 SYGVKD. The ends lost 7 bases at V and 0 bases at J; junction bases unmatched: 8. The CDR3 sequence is CAITAGGVSNYGYTF. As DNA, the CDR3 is TGTGCCATCACGGCAGGGGGAGTCTCTAACTATGGCTACACCTTC.

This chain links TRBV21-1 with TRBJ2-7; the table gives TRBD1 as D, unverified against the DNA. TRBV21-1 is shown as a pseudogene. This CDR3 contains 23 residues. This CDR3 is CASSKIPREGELRQGTSSYEQYF. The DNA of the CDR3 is TGTGCCAGCAGCAAAATACCGAGGGAAGGTGAACTACGACAGGGCACCTCTTCCTACGAGCAGTACTTC.

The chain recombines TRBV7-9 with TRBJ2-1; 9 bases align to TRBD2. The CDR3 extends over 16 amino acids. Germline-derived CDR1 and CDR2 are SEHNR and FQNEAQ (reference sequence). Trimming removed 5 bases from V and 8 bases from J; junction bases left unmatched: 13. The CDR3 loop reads CASSPQLREGYHEQFF. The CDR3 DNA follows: TGTGCCAGCAGCCCCCAGTTGCGGGAGGGGTACCATGAGCAGTTCTTC.

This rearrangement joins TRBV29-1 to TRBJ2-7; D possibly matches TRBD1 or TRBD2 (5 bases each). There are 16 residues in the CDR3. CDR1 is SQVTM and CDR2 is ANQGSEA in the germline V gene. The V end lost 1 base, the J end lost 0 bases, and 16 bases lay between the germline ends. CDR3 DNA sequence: TGCAGCGTTGAAGTGCTCGGGGACGGGTACTCCTACGAGCAGTACTTC. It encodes CSVEVLGDGYSYEQYF.

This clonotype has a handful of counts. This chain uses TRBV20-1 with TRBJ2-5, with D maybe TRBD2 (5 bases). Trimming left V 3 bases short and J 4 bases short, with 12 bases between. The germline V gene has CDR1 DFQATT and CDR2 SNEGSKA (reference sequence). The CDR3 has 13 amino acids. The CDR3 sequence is CSASSRRAETQYF. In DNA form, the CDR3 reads TGCAGTGCTAGTTCTCGGCGGGCAGAGACCCAGTACTTC.

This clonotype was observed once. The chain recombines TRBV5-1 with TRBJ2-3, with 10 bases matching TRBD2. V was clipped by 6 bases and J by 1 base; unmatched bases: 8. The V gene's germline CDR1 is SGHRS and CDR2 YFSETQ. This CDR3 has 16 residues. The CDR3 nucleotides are TGCGCCAGCACCCTTCGTAGCGGGGGGCGCACAGATACGCAGTATTTT. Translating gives CASTLRSGGRTDTQYF.

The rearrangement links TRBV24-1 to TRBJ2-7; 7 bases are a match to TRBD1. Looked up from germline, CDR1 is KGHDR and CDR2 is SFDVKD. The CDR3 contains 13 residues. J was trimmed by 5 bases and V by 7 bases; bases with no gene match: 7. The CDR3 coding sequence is TGTGCCACCAGCGACAGGGTGTTCGACGAGCAGTACTTC. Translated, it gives CATSDRVFDEQYF.

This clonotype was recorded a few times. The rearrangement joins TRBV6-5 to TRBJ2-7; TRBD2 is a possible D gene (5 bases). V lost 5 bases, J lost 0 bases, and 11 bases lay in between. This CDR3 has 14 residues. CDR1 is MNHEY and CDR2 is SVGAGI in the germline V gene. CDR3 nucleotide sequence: TGTGCCAGCAGTGACGGACTTTTCTCCTACGAGCAGTACTTC. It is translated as CASSDGLFSYEQYF.

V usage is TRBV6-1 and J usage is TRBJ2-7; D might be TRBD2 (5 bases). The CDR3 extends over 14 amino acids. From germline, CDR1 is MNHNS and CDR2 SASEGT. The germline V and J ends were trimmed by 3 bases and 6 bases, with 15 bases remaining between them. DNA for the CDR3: TGTGCCAGCAGTGAGGAGGCAGCTACGAGCGAGCAGTACTTC. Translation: CASSEEAATSEQYF.